The 5 T cell receptor beta chains below were found in one sample sequenced in a study of cytomegalovirus exposure and HLA in healthy donors. The PCR employed 60 Vbeta primers together with 13 Jbeta primers. Profiling relied on immunoSEQ multiplex PCR, and the TCRdb table lists in-frame clones only, not all of them. This sample lists around 50,000 clones; its ten largest clones have 8% to 13%. Sequences were obtained from PBMCs. The receptor set was obtained from a woman in her forties or fifties in good health and CMV-seropositive.

The chain recombines TRBV18 with TRBJ2-7; possible D gene TRBD2, 6 bases. Germline V gene data show CDR1 as KGHSH and CDR2 as LQKENI. With 1 base removed from V and 4 bases from J, the gap between germline ends came to 17 bases. The CDR3 loop spans 16 amino acids. CDR3 coding DNA: TGTGCCAGCTCACCACGCAATGGGGGAGGCGGGTACGAGCAGTACTTC. Amino acid sequence: CASSPRNGGGGYEQYF.

The chain has TRBV5-6 and TRBJ2-1, with a weak D call TRBD2 (5 bases). Germline CDR1 is SGHDT and CDR2 is YYEEEE. With 4 bases removed from V and 5 bases from J, the gap between germline ends came to 13 bases. The CDR3 length is 14 residues. The CDR3 region is CASSTGLLDNEQFF. CDR3 sequence (DNA): TGTGCCAGCAGCACCGGCCTACTAGACAATGAGCAGTTCTTC.

J is TRBJ1-5 and V is TRBV27; tentatively, D is TRBD1 (5 bases). Trimming shortened V by 6 bases and J by 1 base, and 13 bases separated the two germline ends. Germline CDR1 is MNHEY and CDR2 is SMNVEV (reference sequence). CDR3 length equals 15 residues. CDR3 sequence reads: CASRMGGSSNQPQHF. The DNA of the CDR3 is TGTGCCAGCAGAATGGGGGGTTCAAGCAATCAGCCCCAGCATTTT.

This clone ranks as medium-sized in terms of frequency. The chain recombines TRBV5-6 with TRBJ2-3, with 7 nucleotides matching TRBD2. This CDR3 has 13 amino acids. The trim removed 4 bases at V and 4 bases at J, leaving 3 bases unmatched. Germline CDR1 and CDR2: SGHDT and YYEEEE. DNA of the CDR3: TGTGCCAGCAGCCGGACTAGAGCAGATACGCAGTATTTT. This translates into CASSRTRADTQYF. Looking up the rest from reference TRBV5-6 and TRBJ2-3 gives the full variable domain: DAGVTQSPTHLIKTRGQQVTLRCSPKSGHDTVSWYQQALGQGPQFIFQYYEEEERQRGNFPDRFSGHQFPNYSSELNVNALLLGDSALYLCASSRTRADTQYFGPGTRLTVL.

The genes are TRBV4-2 and TRBJ1-2, with D possibly being TRBD1 (5 bases). The V gene lost 3 bases and the J gene lost 5 bases, with 16 bases spanning the gap. CDR3 length equals 15 residues. Germline values: CDR1 LGHNA, CDR2 YNFKEQ. CDR3: CASSQNQGSEYGYTF. The CDR3 DNA reads TGTGCCAGCAGCCAGAATCAGGGCTCCGAATATGGCTACACCTTC.